A single sample is the source of the 21 T cell receptor beta chains below, sequenced in a study of blood T cell repertoires in COVID-19. The data were produced by immunoSEQ multiplex PCR, yet TCRdb's version contains in-frame clones alone and is incomplete. The table includes about 51,000 clones, less than 90% detected once. The sequenced material came from peripheral blood. These receptors all come from a man in his fifties or sixties with acute or convalescent COVID-19.

The V gene is TRBV7-9, the J gene TRBJ1-2, with a weak D call TRBD1 (5 bases). The CDR3 is made up of 15 amino acids. In germline, CDR1 is SEHNR, CDR2 FQNEAQ (reference sequence). Trimming shortened V by 5 bases and J by 2 bases, and 15 bases separated the two germline ends. The CDR3 sequence: CASSLPGTANYGYTF. For the CDR3, the DNA is TGTGCCAGCAGCCTCCCCGGGACTGCAAACTATGGCTACACCTTC.

The chain has TRBV4-1 and TRBJ1-1, with D possibly being TRBD1 (6 bases). V was cut by 3 bases and J by 6 bases, with 14 bases left in between. This CDR3 has 14 amino acids. CDR1 is MGHRA and CDR2 is YSYEKL in the germline V gene. The CDR3 spells CASSHPRGGPEAFF. The CDR3 DNA reads TGCGCCAGCAGCCATCCACGGGGGGGCCCTGAAGCTTTCTTT.

The genes are TRBV4-2 and TRBJ2-2; 10 nucleotides line up with TRBD1. With 3 bases clipped from V and 5 bases from J, the junction kept 12 bases outside the gene matches. The CDR3 contains 18 residues. CDR1 LGHNA and CDR2 YNFKEQ come from the germline V gene. The CDR3 DNA reads TGTGCCAGCAGCCAGATTCAGGGAGGACAGGGGGAGACCGGGGAGCTGTTTTTT. Amino acid sequence: CASSQIQGGQGETGELFF.

This chain joins TRBV9 and TRBJ1-6; 10 positions match TRBD1. The germline gives CDR1 SGDLS, CDR2 YYNGEE. This CDR3 has 15 amino acids. Losses at the gene ends were 4 bases for V and 8 bases for J; bases not matched to a gene: 6. In DNA, the CDR3 is TGTGCCAGCAGCCTGATGGACAGGGGGGATTCACCCCTCCACTTT. Its protein is CASSLMDRGDSPLHF.

The rearrangement links TRBV7-2 to TRBJ2-7; 9 bases line up with TRBD1. CDR1 and CDR2 (germline): SGHTA, FQGNSA. Germline trimming cut 5 bases from V and 4 bases from J; bases unmatched to any gene: 12. The CDR3 has 16 residues. The CDR3 sequence: CASSNPSYRGRYEQYF. CDR3 sequence (DNA): TGTGCCAGCAGCAACCCATCTTACAGGGGGCGTTACGAGCAGTACTTC.

J is TRBJ1-3 and V is TRBV7-9, with TRBD1 matching over 9 bases. After removal of 4 bases from V and 0 bases from J, the junction contained 13 bases not matched to a gene. The CDR3 spans 19 residues. Per germline, CDR1 SEHNR and CDR2 FQNEAQ (reference sequence). CDR3 loop: CASSSGTGTTTISGNTIYF. CDR3 nucleotide sequence: TGTGCCAGCAGCTCCGGGACAGGGACGACCACTATCTCTGGAAACACCATATATTTT.

This clone was seen only once. This chain uses TRBV4-2 with TRBJ2-3; TRBD2 matches at 8 bases. The CDR3 contains 15 residues. Germline V CDR1 and CDR2: LGHNA, YNFKEQ. V lost 3 bases to trimming and J lost 2 bases; unmatched junction nucleotides: 4. The CDR3 bases are TGTGCCAGCAGCCACAGCGGGGGCTACACAGATACGCAGTATTTT. Translating gives CASSHSGGYTDTQYF.

With respect to this clone: Other nucleotide sequences in the sample specify the same CDR3. CDR3 DNA sequence: TGTGCCAGCAGTTTGGGACAGAAGAATTCACCCCTCCACTTT. Translated, it gives CASSLGQKNSPLHF. The V gene is TRBV27, the J gene TRBJ1-6; TRBD1 matches 7 bases. J gave up 7 bases and V 3 bases, and 3 bases lay outside the gene matches. The CDR3 loop spans 14 amino acids. Germline CDR1 reads MNHEY; CDR2 reads SMNVEV (reference sequence).

V and J are TRBV5-5 and TRBJ2-7; TRBD1 might be the D (7 bases). The ends were cut back, 4 bases at V and 1 base at J, with 12 bases in the middle. Germline CDR1 is SGHKS and CDR2 is YYEKEE (reference sequence). This CDR3 region has 14 residues. CDR3 sequence (DNA): TGTGCCAGCAGCCGGAGGGACAGTTCCTACGAGCAGTACTTC. As protein: CASSRRDSSYEQYF. The complete variable domain, with remaining parts taken from reference TRBV5-5 and TRBJ2-7, reads DAGVTQSPTHLIKTRGQQVTLRCSPISGHKSVSWYQQVLGQGPQFIFQYYEKEERGRGNFPDRFSARQFPNYSSELNVNALLLGDSALYLCASSRRDSSYEQYFGPGTRLTVT.

There are a few counts of this clone. The chain carries TRBV10-2 and TRBJ1-1; the match to TRBD1 covers 11 bases. V lost 4 bases to trimming and J lost 0 bases; unmatched junction nucleotides: 7. Germline CDR1 reads WSHSY; CDR2 reads SAAADI. The CDR3 contains 17 residues. This chain's CDR3 is CASSGGQGAAMNTEAFF. CDR3 in DNA: TGCGCCAGCAGTGGCGGACAGGGGGCTGCCATGAACACTGAAGCTTTCTTT.

Points on this clone: The sample carries other DNA sequences with the same CDR3. This rearrangement joins TRBV13 to TRBJ2-1; D perhaps matches TRBD2 (5 bases). CDR1 PRHDT and CDR2 FYEKMQ come from the germline V gene (reference sequence). Trimming stripped 1 base from V and 1 base from J, with 8 bases between. This CDR3 comprises 15 residues. The CDR3 loop reads CASSLAGSSYNEQFF. CDR3 DNA: TGTGCCAGCAGCTTAGCGGGGAGTTCCTACAATGAGCAGTTCTTC. The whole variable domain, filled in from reference TRBV13 and TRBJ2-1, reads AAGVIQSPRHLIKEKRETATLKCYPIPRHDTVYWYQQGPGQDPQFLISFYEKMQSDKGSIPDRFSAQQFSDYHSELNMSSLELGDSALYFCASSLAGSSYNEQFFGPGTRLTVL.

The chain joins TRBV21-1 to TRBJ2-5; TRBD2, the table's D call, was not compared with the DNA. TRBV21-1 is noted as a pseudogene. CDR3 length: 19 residues. The DNA of the CDR3 is TGTGCCAGCAGCAAAGGGGGGGAGGACCTAGCGGGAGTCAAAGAGACCCAGTACTTC. It yields the protein CASSKGGEDLAGVKETQYF.

This sequence joins TRBV3-1 (or the pseudogene TRBV3-2) and TRBJ2-7, with D hard to call. The CDR3 contains 12 residues. Germline V lookup: CDR1 LGHDT, CDR2 YNNKEL (reference sequence). Trimming pared 1 base from V and 6 bases from J, leaving 7 bases between. The CDR3 reads CASSQGLSEQYF. In DNA form, the CDR3 reads TGTGCCAGCAGCCAAGGACTGTCCGAGCAGTACTTC.

The J gene is TRBJ1-2, the V gene TRBV6-2 or TRBV6-3; TRBD1 aligns across 8 bases. The CDR3 covers 13 residues. V lost 2 bases, J lost 8 bases, and 4 bases stayed unmatched. Germline V lookup: CDR1 MNHEY, CDR2 SVGEGT. The CDR3: CASSYTRGRGYTF. The CDR3 nucleotides read TGTGCCAGCAGTTACACCAGGGGGCGAGGCTACACCTTC.

The rearrangement uses TRBV19 and TRBJ1-1, with TRBD1 matching over 7 bases. CDR1 LNHDA and CDR2 SQIVND come from the germline V gene (reference sequence). The CDR3 has 16 residues. J was trimmed by 0 bases and V by 6 bases; bases with no gene match: 10. As DNA, the CDR3 is TGTGCCAGTAGATGGCAGGGGGAGCCCATGAACACTGAAGCTTTCTTT. Its translation: CASRWQGEPMNTEAFF.

V and J are TRBV19 and TRBJ1-6; 8 nucleotides agree with TRBD1. V lost 4 bases and J lost 6; bases outside the gene matches: 8. This CDR3 is 16 amino acids long. Germline V lookup: CDR1 LNHDA, CDR2 SQIVND (reference sequence). The CDR3 bases are TGTGCCAGTAGTAGTGGACAGGGTTCATTTAATTCACCCCTCCACTTT. It yields the protein CASSSGQGSFNSPLHF. Combining the CDR3 with reference TRBV19 and TRBJ1-6 gives the whole variable domain DGGITQSPKYLFRKEGQNVTLSCEQNLNHDAMYWYRQDPGQGLRLIYYSQIVNDFQKGDIAEGYSVSREKKESFPLTVTSAQKNPTAFYLCASSSGQGSFNSPLHFGNGTRLTVT.

The chain has TRBV7-9 and TRBJ2-1; weak D call: TRBD2 (7 bases). Germline V gene data show CDR1 as SEHNR and CDR2 as FQNEAQ (reference sequence). The CDR3 totals 18 residues. The V gene lost 2 bases and the J gene lost 3 bases, with 20 bases spanning the gap. CDR3 in amino acids: CASSLPRFAGAYYNEQFF. Written as DNA, the CDR3 is TGTGCCAGCAGCTTACCCCGTTTTGCGGGGGCCTACTACAATGAGCAGTTCTTC.

This clone was observed a handful of times. The chain employs TRBV4-1 and TRBJ1-1; D gene ambiguous. The germline V and J ends were trimmed by 7 bases and 4 bases, with 13 bases remaining between them. The CDR3 consists of 13 residues. Germline assignment: CDR1 MGHRA and CDR2 YSYEKL. The CDR3 DNA sequence: TGCGCCAGCACCGGAGGCCGGGGCACTGAAGCTTTCTTT. This translates into CASTGGRGTEAFF.

The chain joins TRBV19 to TRBJ2-4; 9 bases align to TRBD2. Per the germline V gene, CDR1 is LNHDA and CDR2 is SQIVND (reference sequence). Germline trimming cut 1 base from V and 4 bases from J; bases unmatched to any gene: 11. The CDR3 runs 18 residues. The CDR3 sequence: CASSIGPFRTSAKNIQYF. The CDR3 region has the DNA TGTGCCAGTAGTATAGGTCCTTTTAGGACTAGCGCAAAAAACATTCAGTACTTC.

This clone was seen a single time. The chain is built from TRBV5-6 and TRBJ2-7; weak D call: TRBD1 (6 bases). Trimming shortened V by 1 base and J by 1 base, and 15 bases separated the two germline ends. This CDR3 has 16 residues. Germline loops: CDR1 SGHDT, CDR2 YYEEEE. CDR3 loop: CASSLQQQGASYEQYF. The DNA for the CDR3 is TGTGCCAGCAGCTTGCAACAACAGGGAGCGTCCTACGAGCAGTACTTC. Supplemented by reference TRBV5-6 and TRBJ2-7, the full variable domain reads DAGVTQSPTHLIKTRGQQVTLRCSPKSGHDTVSWYQQALGQGPQFIFQYYEEEERQRGNFPDRFSGHQFPNYSSELNVNALLLGDSALYLCASSLQQQGASYEQYFGPGTRLTVT.

The rearrangement joins TRBV7-2 to TRBJ1-2; D call uncertain. The V gene lost 4 bases and the J gene lost 6 bases, with 9 bases spanning the gap. CDR1 SGHTA and CDR2 FQGNSA come from the germline V gene. The CDR3 covers 12 residues. The CDR3, as DNA: TGTGCCAGCAGCTCGATCGGGGATGGCTACACCTTC. This encodes CASSSIGDGYTF.